These T cell receptor beta chains were read from a single sample in a study of blood T cells in healthy people across ages. MiXCR was run by TCRdb on the 5' RACE reads, yielding one entry per CDR3 protein. The repertoire has hundreds of thousands of distinct CDR3 sequences, roughly 35% of them found once; the top ten carry over 10%. The sequenced material came from blood. The receptors originated from a man between 18 and 35 years old in good health. The CDR3 runs from the conserved cysteine through the conserved F or W. D genes are given only for firm matches. The size entry is marked missing in some rows and otherwise reads once, few, many or a size class.

d_call: -; clone_size: -; v_call: TRBV12-3/TRBV12-4; j_call: TRBJ1-5; cdr3_aa: CASSPRRLSDQPQHF; cdr3_nt: TGTGCCAGCAGTCCGCGGAGACTTTCGGATCAGCCCCAGCATTTT
d_call: -; clone_size: -; v_call: TRBV11-2; j_call: TRBJ1-3; cdr3_aa: CASSPYSQGTGNTIYF; cdr3_nt: TGTGCCAGCAGCCCCTACTCGCAGGGAACTGGAAACACCATATATTTT
d_call: -; clone_size: many; v_call: TRBV7-2; j_call: TRBJ2-5; cdr3_aa: CASSLDSLQETQYF; cdr3_nt: TGTGCCAGCAGCTTGGACAGCCTCCAAGAGACCCAGTACTTC
d_call: -; clone_size: few; v_call: TRBV14; j_call: TRBJ1-5; cdr3_aa: CASTGGPDQPQHF; cdr3_nt: TGTGCCAGCACTGGAGGGCCAGATCAGCCCCAGCATTTT
d_call: TRBD2; clone_size: -; v_call: TRBV27; j_call: TRBJ2-5; cdr3_aa: CASSRGTSGNNEQYF; cdr3_nt: TGTGCCAGCAGTAGAGGGACTAGCGGGAACAATGAGCAGTACTTC
d_call: TRBD1; clone_size: few; v_call: TRBV2; j_call: TRBJ2-1; cdr3_aa: CASRAGTGSNEQFF; cdr3_nt: TGTGCCAGCAGGGCGGGGACAGGGTCCAATGAGCAGTTCTTC
d_call: -; clone_size: -; v_call: TRBV20-1; j_call: TRBJ1-5; cdr3_aa: CSASRQLNQPQHF; cdr3_nt: TGCAGTGCTAGCAGGCAGCTCAATCAGCCCCAGCATTTT
d_call: -; clone_size: -; v_call: TRBV10-3; j_call: TRBJ2-3; cdr3_aa: CAISARQFPQTSDTQYF; cdr3_nt: TGTGCCATCAGTGCGAGACAGTTTCCGCAAACTTCAGATACGCAGTATTTT
d_call: -; clone_size: few; v_call: TRBV7-2; j_call: TRBJ2-3; cdr3_aa: CASSPDLSSTDTQYF; cdr3_nt: TGTGCCAGCAGCCCGGACCTTTCTAGCACAGATACGCAGTATTTT
d_call: TRBD2; clone_size: -; v_call: TRBV7-2; j_call: TRBJ2-1; cdr3_aa: CASSSAGTSGGAGQFF; cdr3_nt: TGTGCCAGCAGCTCAGCTGGGACTAGCGGGGGGGCCGGGCAGTTCTTC
d_call: -; clone_size: few; v_call: TRBV20-1; j_call: TRBJ1-6; cdr3_aa: CSANPGRGYNSPLHF; cdr3_nt: TGCAGTGCTAACCCTGGCAGGGGATATAATTCACCCCTCCACTTT
d_call: -; clone_size: few; v_call: TRBV4-1; j_call: TRBJ2-3; cdr3_aa: CASSRGLALSVGTDTQYF; cdr3_nt: TGCGCCAGCAGCCGAGGGCTAGCTCTTAGTGTGGGCACAGATACGCAGTATTTT
d_call: -; clone_size: -; v_call: TRBV10-3; j_call: TRBJ2-7; cdr3_aa: CAISERTGTNEQYF; cdr3_nt: TGTGCCATCAGCGAGAGAACAGGGACCAATGAGCAGTACTTC
d_call: -; clone_size: -; v_call: TRBV12-3/TRBV12-4; j_call: TRBJ1-5; cdr3_aa: CASSVNDYNQPQHF; cdr3_nt: TGTGCCAGCAGTGTCAACGATTACAATCAGCCCCAGCATTTT